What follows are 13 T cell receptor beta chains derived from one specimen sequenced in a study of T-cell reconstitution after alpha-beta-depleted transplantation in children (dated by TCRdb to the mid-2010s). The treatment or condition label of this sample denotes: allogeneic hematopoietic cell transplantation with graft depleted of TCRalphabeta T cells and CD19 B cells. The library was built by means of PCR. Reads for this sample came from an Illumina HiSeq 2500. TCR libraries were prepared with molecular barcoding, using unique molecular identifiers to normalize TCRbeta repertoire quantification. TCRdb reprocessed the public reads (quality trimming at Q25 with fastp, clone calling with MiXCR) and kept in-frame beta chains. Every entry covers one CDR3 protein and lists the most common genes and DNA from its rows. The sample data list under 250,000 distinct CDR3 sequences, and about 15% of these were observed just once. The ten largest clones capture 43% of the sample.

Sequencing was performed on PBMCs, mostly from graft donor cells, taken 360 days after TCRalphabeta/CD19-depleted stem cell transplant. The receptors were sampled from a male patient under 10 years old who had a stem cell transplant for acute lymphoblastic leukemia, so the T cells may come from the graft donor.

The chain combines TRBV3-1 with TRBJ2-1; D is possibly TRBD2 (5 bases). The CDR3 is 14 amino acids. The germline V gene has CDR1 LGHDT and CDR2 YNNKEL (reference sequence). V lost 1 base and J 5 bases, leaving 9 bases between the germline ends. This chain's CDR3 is CASSQAAVDNEQFF. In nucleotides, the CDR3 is TGTGCCAGCAGCCAAGCAGCGGTCGACAATGAGCAGTTCTTC.

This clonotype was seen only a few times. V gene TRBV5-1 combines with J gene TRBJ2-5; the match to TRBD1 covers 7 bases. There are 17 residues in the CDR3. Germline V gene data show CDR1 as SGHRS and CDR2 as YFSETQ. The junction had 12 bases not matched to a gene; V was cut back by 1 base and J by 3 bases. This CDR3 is CASSLLMDLDREETQYF. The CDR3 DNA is TGCGCCAGCAGCTTGTTGATGGACCTCGACAGGGAAGAGACCCAGTACTTC.

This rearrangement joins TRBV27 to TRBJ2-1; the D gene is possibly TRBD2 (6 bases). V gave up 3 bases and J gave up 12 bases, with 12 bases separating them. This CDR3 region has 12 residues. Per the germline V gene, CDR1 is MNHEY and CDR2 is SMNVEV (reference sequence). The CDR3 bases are TGTGCCAGCAGTTTGGTCGGGGGTTGGCAGTTCTTC. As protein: CASSLVGGWQFF.

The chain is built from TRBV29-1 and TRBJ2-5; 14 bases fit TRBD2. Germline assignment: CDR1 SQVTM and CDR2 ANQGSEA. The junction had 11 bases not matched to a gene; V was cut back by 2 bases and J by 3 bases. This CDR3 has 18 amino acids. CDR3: CSVEIGGLAGALKETQYF. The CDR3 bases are TGCAGCGTTGAAATTGGGGGACTAGCGGGGGCCTTGAAAGAGACCCAGTACTTC.

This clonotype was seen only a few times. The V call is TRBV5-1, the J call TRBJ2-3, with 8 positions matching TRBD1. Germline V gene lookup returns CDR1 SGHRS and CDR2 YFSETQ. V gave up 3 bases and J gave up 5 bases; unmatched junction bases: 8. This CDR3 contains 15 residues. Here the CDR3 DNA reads TGCGCCAGCAGCTCGACAGGGGTCCGTGGAGATACGCAGTATTTT. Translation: CASSSTGVRGDTQYF. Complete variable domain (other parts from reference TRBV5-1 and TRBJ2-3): KAGVTQTPRYLIKTRGQQVTLSCSPISGHRSVSWYQQTPGQGLQFLFEYFSETQRNKGNFPGRFSGRQFSNSRSEMNVSTLELGDSALYLCASSSTGVRGDTQYFGPGTRLTVL.

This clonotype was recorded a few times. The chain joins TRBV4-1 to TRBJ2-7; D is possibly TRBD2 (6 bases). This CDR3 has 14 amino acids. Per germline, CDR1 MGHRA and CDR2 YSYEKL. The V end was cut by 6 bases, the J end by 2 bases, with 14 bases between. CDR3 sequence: CASSYPGRTYEQYF. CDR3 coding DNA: TGCGCCAGCAGTTACCCGGGGAGGACCTACGAGCAGTACTTC.

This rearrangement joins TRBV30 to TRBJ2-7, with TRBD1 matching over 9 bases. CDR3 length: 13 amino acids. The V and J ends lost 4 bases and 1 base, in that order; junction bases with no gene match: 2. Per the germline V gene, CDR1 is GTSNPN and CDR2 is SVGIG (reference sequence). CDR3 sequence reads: CAWTTGGSYEQYF. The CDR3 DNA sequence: TGTGCCTGGACGACAGGGGGTTCCTACGAGCAGTACTTC.

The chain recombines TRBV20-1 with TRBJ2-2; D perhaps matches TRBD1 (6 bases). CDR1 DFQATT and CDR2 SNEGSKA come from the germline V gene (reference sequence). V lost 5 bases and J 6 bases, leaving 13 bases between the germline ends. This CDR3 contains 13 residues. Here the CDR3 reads CSAGGITSGELFF. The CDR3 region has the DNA TGCAGTGCTGGGGGCATCACCTCCGGGGAGCTGTTTTTT.

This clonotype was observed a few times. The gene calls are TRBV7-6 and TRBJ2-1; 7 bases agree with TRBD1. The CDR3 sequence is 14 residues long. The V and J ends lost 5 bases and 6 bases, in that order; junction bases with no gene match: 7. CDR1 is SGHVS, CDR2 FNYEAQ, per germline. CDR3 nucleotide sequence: TGTGCCAGCAGCGGACAGGTAAACTTCAATGAGCAGTTCTTC. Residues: CASSGQVNFNEQFF. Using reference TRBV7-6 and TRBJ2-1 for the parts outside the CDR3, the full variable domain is GAGVSQSPRYKVTKRGQDVALRCDPISGHVSLYWYRQALGQGPEFLTYFNYEAQQDKSGLPNDRFSAERPEGSISTLTIQRTEQRDSAMYRCASSGQVNFNEQFFGPGTRLTVL.

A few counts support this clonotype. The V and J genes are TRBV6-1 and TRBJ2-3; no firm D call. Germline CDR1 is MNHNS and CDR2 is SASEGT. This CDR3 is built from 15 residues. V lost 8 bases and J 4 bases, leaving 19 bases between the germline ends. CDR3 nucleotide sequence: TGTGCCAGCTTCGCCGGGCCCCCGATGGCAGATACGCAGTATTTT. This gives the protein CASFAGPPMADTQYF.

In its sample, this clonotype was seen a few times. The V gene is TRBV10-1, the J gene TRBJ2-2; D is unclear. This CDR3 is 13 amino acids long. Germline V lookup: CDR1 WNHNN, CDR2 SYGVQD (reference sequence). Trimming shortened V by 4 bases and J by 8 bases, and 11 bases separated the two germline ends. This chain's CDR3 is CASSALARGELFF. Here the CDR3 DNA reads TGCGCCAGCAGTGCCCTCGCCAGGGGGGAGCTGTTTTTT.

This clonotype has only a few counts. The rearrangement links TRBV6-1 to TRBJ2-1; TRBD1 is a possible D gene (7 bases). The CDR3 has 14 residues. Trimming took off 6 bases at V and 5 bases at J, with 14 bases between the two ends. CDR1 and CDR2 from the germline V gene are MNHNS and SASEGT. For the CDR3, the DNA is TGTGCCAGCAGCTCAGGGGGGCCTGACAATGAGCAGTTCTTC. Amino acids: CASSSGGPDNEQFF.

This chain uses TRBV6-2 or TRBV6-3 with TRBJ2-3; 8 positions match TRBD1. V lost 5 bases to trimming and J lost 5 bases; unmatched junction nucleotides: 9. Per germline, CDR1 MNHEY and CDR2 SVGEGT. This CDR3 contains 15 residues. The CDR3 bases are TGTGCCAGCAGTCGTCTGGACAGGGTTAGAGATACGCAGTATTTT. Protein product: CASSRLDRVRDTQYF.